These 9 T cell receptor beta chains share one sample of origin, sequenced in a study of beta chain features in type 1 diabetes. All of the isolated RNA was reverse transcribed, so expressed TCRB transcripts were sequenced. Some clones are missing from TCRdb's copy, which holds only in-frame ones; the method was immunoSEQ multiplex PCR. The profile shows 9,400 or so clones, around 78% of them singletons. The sample consisted of Tregs from blood. The receptors stem from a woman under 30 in good health.

The chain uses TRBV10-2 and TRBJ1-1, with D perhaps TRBD1 (5 bases). Germline V gene lookup returns CDR1 WSHSY and CDR2 SAAADI. V was pared by 7 bases and J by 5 bases, with 17 bases between. This CDR3 has 14 amino acids. The CDR3 sequence: CASTRAPLVTEAFF. In nucleotides, the CDR3 is TGCGCCAGCACCAGGGCCCCATTGGTAACTGAAGCTTTCTTT.

The chain combines TRBV7-9 with TRBJ2-7; D possibly corresponds to TRBD2 (7 bases). CDR3 length: 16 residues. Between the trimmed V and J ends, which lost 5 bases and 1 base, there was a span of 18 bases. Germline V lookup: CDR1 SEHNR, CDR2 FQNEAQ (reference sequence). The CDR3 here is CASSPFGGRESYEQYF. The DNA of the CDR3 is TGTGCCAGCAGCCCGTTCGGGGGGCGCGAGTCCTACGAGCAGTACTTC.

V is TRBV27 and J is TRBJ2-3; 10 nucleotides line up with TRBD1. The V gene's germline CDR1 is MNHEY and CDR2 SMNVEV (reference sequence). The CDR3 length is 15 residues. With 5 bases clipped from V and 8 bases from J, the junction kept 10 bases outside the gene matches. The CDR3 DNA sequence: TGTGCCAGCAGTCTAAGGACAGGGGGTTCCTCTACGCAGTATTTT. Translated: CASSLRTGGSSTQYF.

The chain joins TRBV30 to TRBJ2-7, with D tentatively TRBD1 (6 bases). V lost 0 bases and J 8 bases, leaving 11 bases between the germline ends. Germline V gene lookup returns CDR1 GTSNPN and CDR2 SVGIG (reference sequence). The length of the CDR3 is 12 residues. In nucleotides, the CDR3 is TGTGCCTGGAGTGTTGGGGGCGAGAAGCAGTACTTC. Translation gives CAWSVGGEKQYF.

V gene TRBV6-1 combines with J gene TRBJ2-5; D perhaps matches TRBD1 (6 bases). The end of the DNA aligns better with TRBJ2-7, so the J call may be wrong. This CDR3 region has 17 residues. Germline V gene sequence: CDR1 MNHNS, CDR2 SASEGT. CDR3 bases: TGTGCCAGCAGTGAAGCGGTGTTGAGGGGGTATTCCTACGAGCAGTACTTC. Translating it yields CASSEAVLRGYSYEQYF.

V is TRBV29-1 and J is TRBJ1-4; D gene ambiguous. This CDR3 comprises 14 residues. Germline CDR1 and CDR2: SQVTM and ANQGSEA. The V end lost 4 bases, the J end lost 0 bases, and 9 bases lay between the germline ends. The CDR3 sequence: CSVATPTTNEKLFF. Written as DNA, the CDR3 is TGCAGCGTTGCGACACCAACAACTAATGAAAAACTGTTTTTT.

This clone was detected once. The J gene is TRBJ2-6, the V gene TRBV5-1, with TRBD1 matching over 7 bases. Germline values: CDR1 SGHRS, CDR2 YFSETQ. The CDR3 is made up of 20 amino acids. Trimming at V came to 2 bases and at J to 4 bases, leaving 18 bases not matched to a gene. CDR3 coding DNA: TGCGCCAGCAGCTTTTCGAACCAGAGACAGGGATTCTCCGGGGCCAACGTCCTGACTTTC. Translation: CASSFSNQRQGFSGANVLTF.

The sample holds one count of this clone. The chain uses TRBV2 and TRBJ2-6, with 7 bases fitting TRBD2. V gave up 6 bases and J gave up 3 bases; unmatched junction bases: 5. This CDR3 is built from 15 residues. Germline CDR1 reads SNHLY; CDR2 reads FYNNEI. This CDR3 is CASRGEGRGANVLTF. As DNA, the CDR3 is TGTGCCAGCAGGGGGGAGGGGCGTGGGGCCAACGTCCTGACTTTC. Based on the CDR3 plus reference TRBV2 and TRBJ2-6, the full variable domain is EPEVTQTPSHQVTQMGQEVILRCVPISNHLYFYWYRQILGQKVEFLVSFYNNEISEKSEIFDDQFSVERPDGSNFTLKIRSTKLEDSAMYFCASRGEGRGANVLTFGAGSRLTVL.

The sample holds a few counts of this clone. The chain uses TRBV4-1 and TRBJ2-1; the match to TRBD1 covers 9 bases. This CDR3 is built from 20 residues. V shed 6 bases and J 0 bases; nucleotides not matched to a gene: 18. The germline V gene has CDR1 MGHRA and CDR2 YSYEKL. The CDR3 loop is CASRNHVGQGLKSSYNEQFF. CDR3 DNA sequence: TGCGCCAGCAGGAACCACGTAGGACAGGGGCTCAAGAGCTCCTACAATGAGCAGTTCTTC.